This TCR beta chain was captured by sequencing in a study of CD8 T cells in Susac syndrome. Study details: Among the Susac syndrome patients sequenced, 5 or 6 had active disease and roughly eight were in remission.

Study results and caveats: The study conceded that relatively few individuals underwent its TCR sequencing and HLA analysis.

V lost 5 bases to trimming and J lost 3 bases, with 14 bases between them. The CDR3 has 15 residues. Germline CDR1 reads SGHTA; CDR2 reads FQGTGA. TEMRA cells were FACS-enriched, unlike CD8+ and CD4+ T cells, which were negatively isolated. To note about this clonotype: No antigen is known for it.

Roughly 0.45 to 1 ug RNA was reverse transcribed with random hexamers. Amplification of TCR beta CDR3 by immunoSEQ multiplex PCR spanned 54 Vbeta and 13 Jbeta. TCRdb re-called the immunoSEQ multiplex PCR reads through MiXCR, storing one row per CDR3 protein. The data show some 250,000 distinct CDR3 sequences, 90% to 96% seen once. The sequenced sample was CD4+ T cells from PBMCs. The rearrangement joins TRBV7-3 to TRBJ1-3; D is ambiguous. This TCR came from a human donor with Susac syndrome. CDR3 bases: TGTGCCAGCAGCGCCTCCGGCGTCTTTGGAAACACCATATATTTT. Protein product: CASSASGVFGNTIYF.